Here is one T cell receptor (beta chain) with its context. The antigen is unknown. Germline CDR1 LNHDA, CDR2 SQIVND (reference sequence). The CDR3 sequence is 16 residues long. The data are from a study of T cells expressing NK-cell markers. Study background: Sorted CD3+CD56+NKG2C+, CD3+CD56+NKG2C- and CD3+CD56-NKG2C+ T cells provided the TCR beta repertoires.

What made the TCR beta cDNA was 5'RACE template switching with UMIs. Reprocessing the 5' RACE reads, TCRdb reports a single entry for every CDR3 protein and omits DNA. Found here are approximately 150,000 distinct CDR3 sequences; the top ten clones hold 12%. Whole-study results and caveats: In four donors, dominant clonotypes made up roughly 28.3-65% of CD3+CD56-NKG2C+ cells.

This sequence originates from a young man in good health. Sequencing was carried out using blood T cells: a sorted CD56 or NKG2C T cell subset, CD4+ or CD8+ T cells, or bulk PBMC T cells (not recorded which). The chain combines TRBV19 with TRBJ2-7; TCRdb returns TRBD1, unconfirmable since there is no DNA. CDR3 sequence: CASSAETGTGLYEQYF.